What follows describes a single TCR beta chain. Its antigen is not identified. The data stem from a study of T cells after posttransplantation cyclophosphamide. Only in-frame clones appear in the TCRdb table, and some are missing; sequencing was by immunoSEQ multiplex PCR. The sample includes some 9,000 clones, 98% seen only once; the top ten take roughly 0.27%. Germline V CDR1 and CDR2: SGHVS, FQNEAQ. The length of the CDR3 is 15 residues. After removal of 3 bases from V and 4 bases from J, the junction contained 8 bases not matched to a gene. General observations from the study: Donor CD8+ memory clones often dominated recipient blood repertoires at later times.

The gene calls are TRBV7-8 and TRBJ1-2; 7 bases fit TRBD1. The sequence came from a man in his fifties or sixties in good health, CMV-negative, and a related stem cell transplant donor. Specimen: naive CD8+ T cells sorted from PBMCs. The CDR3 DNA sequence: TGTGCCAGCAGCTTGGAAAGACGGGACAGCTATGGCTACACCTTC. Translating it yields CASSLERRDSYGYTF.